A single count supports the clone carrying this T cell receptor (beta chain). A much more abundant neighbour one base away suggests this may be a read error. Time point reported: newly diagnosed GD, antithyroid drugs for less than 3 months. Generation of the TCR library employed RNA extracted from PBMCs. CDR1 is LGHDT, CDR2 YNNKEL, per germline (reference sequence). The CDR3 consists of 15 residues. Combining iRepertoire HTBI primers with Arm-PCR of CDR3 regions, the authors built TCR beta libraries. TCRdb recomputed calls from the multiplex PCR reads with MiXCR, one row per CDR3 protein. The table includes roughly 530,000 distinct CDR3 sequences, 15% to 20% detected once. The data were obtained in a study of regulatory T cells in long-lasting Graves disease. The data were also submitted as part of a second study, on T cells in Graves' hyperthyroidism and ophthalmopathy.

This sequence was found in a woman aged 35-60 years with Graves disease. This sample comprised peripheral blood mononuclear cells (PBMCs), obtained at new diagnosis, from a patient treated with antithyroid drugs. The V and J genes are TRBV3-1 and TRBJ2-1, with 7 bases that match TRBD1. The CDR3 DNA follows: TGTGCCGGCAGCCAAATGGGACAGAGATACAATGAGCAGTTCTTC. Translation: CAGSQMGQRYNEQFF.